The clone carrying this T cell receptor (beta chain) was seen a handful of times. No antigen is known for it. RNA transcripts served as the template for amplifying TCR beta CDR3 regions. HTBI primers were the set used in a first-round RT-PCR of the TCR CDR3. TCRdb passed the multiplex PCR reads through MiXCR, listing each CDR3 protein once. Of a few hundred thousand distinct CDR3 sequences listed, just over 45% were seen once; the top ten hold 15% to 20%. These data originate in a study of T cells in Graves' hyperthyroidism and ophthalmopathy. General study results and limits: Before onset, ophthalmopathy was predicted by the model a median 6.5 months earlier. A model built on 13 V-J features separated ophthalmopathy from stable hyperthyroidism. Expanded thyroid clonotypes (above 0.001) were mostly also found in blood.

CDR3 size: 15 residues. J was trimmed by 4 bases and V by 1 base; bases with no gene match: 8. CDR1 DFQATT and CDR2 SNEGSKA come from the germline V gene (reference sequence). The chain carries TRBV20-1 and TRBJ1-2, with 8 bases that match TRBD1. The TCR sequence derives from an adult woman with Graves' disease, either hyperthyroidism or ophthalmopathy (not recorded which). Sequencing was done on a sample of peripheral blood or thyroid tissue (not recorded which). CDR3: CSARVLGQVVYGYTF. The CDR3 DNA follows: TGCAGTGCTAGAGTCTTGGGACAGGTTGTCTATGGCTACACCTTC.